This T cell receptor beta chain was identified in a study of regulatory T cells in long-lasting Graves disease. The authors built TCR beta libraries using iRepertoire HTBI primers and Arm-PCR of CDR3 regions. TCRdb passed the multiplex PCR reads through MiXCR, listing each CDR3 protein once. The table includes 580,000 or so distinct CDR3 sequences, about 16% detected once. This sample's time point: newly diagnosed GD, antithyroid drugs for less than 3 months. The TCR library used RNA extracted from PBMCs. The CDR3 totals 14 residues. CDR1 is MGHRA and CDR2 is YSYEKL in the germline V gene. The ends lost 5 bases at V and 0 bases at J; junction bases unmatched: 4. This clonotype was detected a few times. This sample was shared with a second study, whose subject was T cells in Graves' hyperthyroidism and ophthalmopathy.

This receptor was obtained from a young man with Graves disease. This sequence joins TRBV4-1 and TRBJ2-7; TRBD1 matches at 7 bases. The sequenced sample was peripheral blood mononuclear cells (PBMCs), obtained at new diagnosis, from a patient treated with antithyroid drugs. The CDR3 region is CASSITGASYEQYF. The CDR3, as DNA: TGCGCCAGCAGCATAACAGGGGCCTCCTACGAGCAGTACTTC.